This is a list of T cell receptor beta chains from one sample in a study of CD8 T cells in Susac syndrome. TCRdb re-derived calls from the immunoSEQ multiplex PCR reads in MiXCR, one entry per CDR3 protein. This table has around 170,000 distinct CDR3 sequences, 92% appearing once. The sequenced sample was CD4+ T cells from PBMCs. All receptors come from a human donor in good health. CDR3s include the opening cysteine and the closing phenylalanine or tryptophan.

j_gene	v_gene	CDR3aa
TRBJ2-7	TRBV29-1	CSGGQGGSEQYF
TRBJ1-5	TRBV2	CASSPRNQPQHF
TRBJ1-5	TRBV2	CASMVGSYSNQPQHF
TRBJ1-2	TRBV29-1	CSVDTDRDGYGYTF
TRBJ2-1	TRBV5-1	CASSLVGLAGTEQFF
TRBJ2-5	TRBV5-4	CASSLVGQETQYF
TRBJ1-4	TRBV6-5	CASSYLGQGAANEKLFF
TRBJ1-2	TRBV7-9	CASSPGLWGDYGYTF
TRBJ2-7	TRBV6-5	CASSTFRAYEQYF
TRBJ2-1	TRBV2	CASSERHSDGEQFF
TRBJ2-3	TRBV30	CAWSVWDRGRADTQYF
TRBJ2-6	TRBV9	CASSVVSSGANVLTF
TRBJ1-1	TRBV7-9	CASSPPRGRGTEAFF
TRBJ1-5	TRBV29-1	CSVAQGTNQPQHF
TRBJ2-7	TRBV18	CASSPQDSSYEQYF
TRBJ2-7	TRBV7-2	CASSPRGGSGEYEQYF
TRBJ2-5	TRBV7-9	CASENSFQQTQYF
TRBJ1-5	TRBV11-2	CASSLVQDQPQHF
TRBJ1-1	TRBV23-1	CASTIIGAFF
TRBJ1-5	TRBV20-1	CSAITGTGELYSNQPQHF
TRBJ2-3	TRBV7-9	CASRPTRGPTDTQYF
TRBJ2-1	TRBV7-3	CASSPQGAPNNEQFF
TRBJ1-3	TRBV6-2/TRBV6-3	CAITEGNTIYF
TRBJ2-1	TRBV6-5	CASSPGLFNEQFF
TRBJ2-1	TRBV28	CASSPQDGGGGNGQFF
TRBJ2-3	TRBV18	CASSPGLATTDTQYF